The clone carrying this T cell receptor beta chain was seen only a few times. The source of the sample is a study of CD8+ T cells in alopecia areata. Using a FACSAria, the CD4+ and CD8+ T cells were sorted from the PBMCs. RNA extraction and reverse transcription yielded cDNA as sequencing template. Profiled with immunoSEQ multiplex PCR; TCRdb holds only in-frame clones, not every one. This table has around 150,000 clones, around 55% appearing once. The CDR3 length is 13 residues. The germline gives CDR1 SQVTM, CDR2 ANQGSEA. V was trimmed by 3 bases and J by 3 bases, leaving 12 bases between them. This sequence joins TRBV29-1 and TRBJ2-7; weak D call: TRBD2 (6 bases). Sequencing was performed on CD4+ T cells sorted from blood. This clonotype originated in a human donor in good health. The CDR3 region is CSVDAGSDYEQYF. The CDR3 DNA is TGCAGCGTTGACGCGGGGTCCGACTACGAGCAGTACTTC.